Reported below is one TCR beta chain. This entry belongs to a study of cytomegalovirus exposure and HLA in healthy donors. Both 60 Vbeta primers and 13 Jbeta primers went into the PCR. The assay was immunoSEQ multiplex PCR, and TCRdb's table has in-frame clones only and misses some. The listing contains under 35,000 clones. Germline V lookup: CDR1 MNHEY, CDR2 SVGAGI. This CDR3 contains 14 residues. V lost 0 bases and J lost 4, with 10 bases in between. The chain has TRBV6-5 and TRBJ2-7; tentatively, D is TRBD1 (5 bases). The receptor was derived from a man younger than 45 in good health and CMV-seronegative. Specimen: PBMCs. The chain's CDR3 is CASSYSDRGYEQYF. CDR3 DNA: TGTGCCAGCAGTTACTCAGACAGAGGATACGAGCAGTACTTC.